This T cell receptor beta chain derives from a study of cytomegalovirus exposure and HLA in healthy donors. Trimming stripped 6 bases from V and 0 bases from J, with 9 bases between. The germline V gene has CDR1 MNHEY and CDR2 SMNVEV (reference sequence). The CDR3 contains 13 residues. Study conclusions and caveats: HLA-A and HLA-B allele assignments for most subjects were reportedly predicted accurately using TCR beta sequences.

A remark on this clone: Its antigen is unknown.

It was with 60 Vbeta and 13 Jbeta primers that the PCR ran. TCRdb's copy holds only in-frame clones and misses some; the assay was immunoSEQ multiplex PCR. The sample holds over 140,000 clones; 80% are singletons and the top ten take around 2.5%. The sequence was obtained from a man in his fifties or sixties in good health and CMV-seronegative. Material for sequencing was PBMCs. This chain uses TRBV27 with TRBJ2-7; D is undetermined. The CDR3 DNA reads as TGTGCCAGCAGGCGAGGCTCCTCCTACGAGCAGTACTTC. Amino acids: CASRRGSSYEQYF.